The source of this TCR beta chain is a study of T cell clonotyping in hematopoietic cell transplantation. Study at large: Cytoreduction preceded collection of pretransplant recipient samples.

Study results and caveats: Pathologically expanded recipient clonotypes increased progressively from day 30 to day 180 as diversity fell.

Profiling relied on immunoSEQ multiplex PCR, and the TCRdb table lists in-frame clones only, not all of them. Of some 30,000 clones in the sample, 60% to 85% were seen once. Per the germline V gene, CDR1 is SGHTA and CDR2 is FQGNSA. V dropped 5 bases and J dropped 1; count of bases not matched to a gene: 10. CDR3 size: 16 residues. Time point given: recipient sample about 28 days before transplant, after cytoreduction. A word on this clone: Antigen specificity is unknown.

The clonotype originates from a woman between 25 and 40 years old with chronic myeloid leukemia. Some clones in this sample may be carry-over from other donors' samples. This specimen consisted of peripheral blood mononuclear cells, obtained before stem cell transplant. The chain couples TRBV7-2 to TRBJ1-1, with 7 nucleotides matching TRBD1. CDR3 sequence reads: CASSQTGAFENTEAFF. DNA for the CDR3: TGTGCCAGCAGCCAAACAGGGGCCTTTGAGAACACTGAAGCTTTCTTT.